This TCR beta chain was sequenced for a study of blood T cell repertoires in COVID-19. Study context: Researchers got acute and convalescent COVID-19 samples from the United States, Italy and Spain. PBMCs, B-cell-depleted T cells, or T cells provided the cDNA or gDNA that made up the material.

This study enrolled people aged roughly 18 to 89 from about two dozen US geographic areas. The study assigned cohorts using participant-reported clinical history. V lost 5 bases to trimming and J lost 2 bases; unmatched junction nucleotides: 6. From germline, CDR1 is SGHTA and CDR2 FQGNSA. CDR3 length: 17 residues. Sequencing used immunoSEQ multiplex PCR; TCRdb keeps in-frame clones, though not all of them. Of roughly 250,000 clones in the sample, about 88% were seen once. What was sequenced was PBMCs or T cells enriched from blood (not recorded which). The sequence was obtained from a woman in her forties or fifties who had recovered from COVID-19. This chain connects TRBV7-2 to TRBJ2-3, with 14 positions matching TRBD2. The CDR3 is CASSQGTSGSTTDTQYF. In DNA form, the CDR3 reads TGTGCCAGCAGCCAAGGGACTAGCGGGAGTACCACAGATACGCAGTATTTT.